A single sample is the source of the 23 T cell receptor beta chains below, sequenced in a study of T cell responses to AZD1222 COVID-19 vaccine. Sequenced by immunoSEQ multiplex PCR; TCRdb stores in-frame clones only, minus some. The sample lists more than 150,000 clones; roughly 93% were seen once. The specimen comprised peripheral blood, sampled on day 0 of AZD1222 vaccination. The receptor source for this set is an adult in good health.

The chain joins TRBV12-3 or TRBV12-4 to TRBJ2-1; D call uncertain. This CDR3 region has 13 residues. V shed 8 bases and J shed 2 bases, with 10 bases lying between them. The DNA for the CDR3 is TGTGCCAGCCTGGAGTATACCTACAATGAGCAGTTCTTC. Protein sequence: CASLEYTYNEQFF.

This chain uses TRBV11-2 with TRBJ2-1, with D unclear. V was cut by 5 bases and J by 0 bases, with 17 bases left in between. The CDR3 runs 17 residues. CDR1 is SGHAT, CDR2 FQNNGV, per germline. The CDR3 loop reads CASSTRPALSSYNEQFF. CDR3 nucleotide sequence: TGTGCCAGCAGCACACGACCCGCACTAAGCTCCTACAATGAGCAGTTCTTC.

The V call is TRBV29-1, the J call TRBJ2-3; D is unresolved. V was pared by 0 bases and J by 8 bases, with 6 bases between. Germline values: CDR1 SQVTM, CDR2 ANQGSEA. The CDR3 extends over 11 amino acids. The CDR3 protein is CSVEERATQYF. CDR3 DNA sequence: TGCAGCGTTGAAGAACGGGCTACGCAGTATTTT.

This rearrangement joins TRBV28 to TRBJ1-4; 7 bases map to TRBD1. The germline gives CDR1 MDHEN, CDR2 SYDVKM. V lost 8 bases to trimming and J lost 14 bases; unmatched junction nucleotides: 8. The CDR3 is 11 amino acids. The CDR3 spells CASGRQGRLFF. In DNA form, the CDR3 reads TGTGCCAGCGGACGACAGGGCCGTCTGTTTTTT.

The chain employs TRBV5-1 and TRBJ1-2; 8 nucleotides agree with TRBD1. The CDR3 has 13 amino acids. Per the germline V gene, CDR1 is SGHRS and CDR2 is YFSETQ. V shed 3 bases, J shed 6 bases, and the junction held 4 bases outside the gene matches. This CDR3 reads CASSSDRVNGYTF. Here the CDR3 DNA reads TGCGCCAGCAGCTCGGACAGGGTCAATGGCTACACCTTC. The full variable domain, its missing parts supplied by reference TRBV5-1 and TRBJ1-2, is KAGVTQTPRYLIKTRGQQVTLSCSPISGHRSVSWYQQTPGQGLQFLFEYFSETQRNKGNFPGRFSGRQFSNSRSEMNVSTLELGDSALYLCASSSDRVNGYTFGSGTRLTVV.

Written as DNA, the CDR3 is TGTGCCACCAGTGATGGATCAACAGGGCTCTCCTACAATGAGCAGTTCTTC. This encodes CATSDGSTGLSYNEQFF. The chain links TRBV24-1 to TRBJ2-1, with D perhaps TRBD1 (6 bases). The V end was cut by 3 bases, the J end by 0 bases, with 14 bases between. Germline CDR1 and CDR2: KGHDR and SFDVKD. The CDR3 is made up of 17 amino acids.

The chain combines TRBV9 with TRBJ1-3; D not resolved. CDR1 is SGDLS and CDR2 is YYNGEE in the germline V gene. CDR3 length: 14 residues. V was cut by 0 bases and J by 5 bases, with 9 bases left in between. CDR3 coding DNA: TGTGCCAGCAGCGTAGACGGCAGGAGAAACACCATATATTTT. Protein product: CASSVDGRRNTIYF.

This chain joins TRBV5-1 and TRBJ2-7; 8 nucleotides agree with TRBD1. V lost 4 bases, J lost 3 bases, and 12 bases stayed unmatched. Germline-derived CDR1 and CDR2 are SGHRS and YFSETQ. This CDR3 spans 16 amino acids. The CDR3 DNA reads TGCGCCAGCAGCGCCCAGACAGGGGCGTTAGGCTACGAGCAGTACTTC. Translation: CASSAQTGALGYEQYF. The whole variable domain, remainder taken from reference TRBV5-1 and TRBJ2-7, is KAGVTQTPRYLIKTRGQQVTLSCSPISGHRSVSWYQQTPGQGLQFLFEYFSETQRNKGNFPGRFSGRQFSNSRSEMNVSTLELGDSALYLCASSAQTGALGYEQYFGPGTRLTVT.

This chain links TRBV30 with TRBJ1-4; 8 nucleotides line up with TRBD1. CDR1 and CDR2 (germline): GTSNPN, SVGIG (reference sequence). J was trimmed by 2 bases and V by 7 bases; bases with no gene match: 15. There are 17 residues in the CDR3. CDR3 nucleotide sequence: TGTGCCTTCGAACTGCGGGACAGGCCTCTGACTAATGAAAAACTGTTTTTT. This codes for CAFELRDRPLTNEKLFF. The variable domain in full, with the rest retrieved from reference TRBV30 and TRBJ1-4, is SQTIHQWPATLVQPVGSPLSLECTVEGTSNPNLYWYRQAAGRGLQLLFYSVGIGQISSEVPQNLSASRPQDRQFILSSKKLLLSDSGFYLCAFELRDRPLTNEKLFFGSGTQLSVL.

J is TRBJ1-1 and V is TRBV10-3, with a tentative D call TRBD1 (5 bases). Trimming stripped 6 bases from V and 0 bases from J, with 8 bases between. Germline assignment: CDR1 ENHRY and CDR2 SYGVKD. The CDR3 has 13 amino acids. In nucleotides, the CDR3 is TGTGCCATCAGACGGGACCTGAACACTGAAGCTTTCTTT. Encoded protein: CAIRRDLNTEAFF.

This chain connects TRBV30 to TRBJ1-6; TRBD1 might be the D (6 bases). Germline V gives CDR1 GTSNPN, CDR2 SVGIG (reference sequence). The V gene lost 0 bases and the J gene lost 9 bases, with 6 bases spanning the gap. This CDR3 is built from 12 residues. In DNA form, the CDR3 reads TGTGCCTGGAGTGTAGGGGGTTCACCCCTCCACTTT. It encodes CAWSVGGSPLHF.

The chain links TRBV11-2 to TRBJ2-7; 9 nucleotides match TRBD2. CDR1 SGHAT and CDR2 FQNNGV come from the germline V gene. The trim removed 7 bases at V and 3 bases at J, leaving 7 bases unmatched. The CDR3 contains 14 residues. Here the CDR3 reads CASTPGSGSYEQYF. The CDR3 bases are TGTGCCAGCACCCCCGGTAGCGGGAGCTACGAGCAGTACTTC.

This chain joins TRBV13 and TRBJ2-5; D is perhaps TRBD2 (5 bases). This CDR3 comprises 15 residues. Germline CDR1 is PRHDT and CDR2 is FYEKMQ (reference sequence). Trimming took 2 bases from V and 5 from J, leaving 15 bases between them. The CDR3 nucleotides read TGTGCCAGCAGCTTAACTCGCGGAGGTGGGGAGACCCAGTACTTC. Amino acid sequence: CASSLTRGGGETQYF.

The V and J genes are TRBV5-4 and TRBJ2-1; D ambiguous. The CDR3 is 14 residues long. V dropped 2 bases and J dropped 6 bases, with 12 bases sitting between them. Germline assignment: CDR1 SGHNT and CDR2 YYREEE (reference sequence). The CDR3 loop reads CASSFGPYGNEQFF. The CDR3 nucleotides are TGTGCCAGCAGCTTCGGGCCCTACGGCAATGAGCAGTTCTTC.

The CDR3 spells CASSVEGVPANEQFF. The CDR3 DNA follows: TGTGCCAGCAGCGTAGAAGGGGTTCCGGCCAATGAGCAGTTCTTC. J is TRBJ2-1 and V is TRBV9; possible D gene TRBD1, 5 bases. The V gene lost 0 bases and the J gene lost 6 bases, with 13 bases spanning the gap. CDR3 length equals 15 residues. Germline V gene lookup returns CDR1 SGDLS and CDR2 YYNGEE.

CDR3 amino acids: CASSRGQGALEQYF. CDR3 bases: TGCGCCAGCAGCCGGGGACAGGGGGCCCTCGAGCAGTACTTC. J is TRBJ2-7 and V is TRBV5-1, with 12 positions matching TRBD1. Germline-derived CDR1 and CDR2 are SGHRS and YFSETQ. The CDR3 totals 14 residues. With 4 bases clipped from V and 6 bases from J, the junction kept 5 bases outside the gene matches.

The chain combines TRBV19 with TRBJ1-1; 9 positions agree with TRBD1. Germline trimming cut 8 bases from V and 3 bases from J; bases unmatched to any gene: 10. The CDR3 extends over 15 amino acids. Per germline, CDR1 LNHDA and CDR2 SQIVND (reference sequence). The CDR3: CASARRDRVHTEAFF. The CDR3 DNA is TGTGCCAGTGCACGTCGGGACAGGGTGCACACTGAAGCTTTCTTT.

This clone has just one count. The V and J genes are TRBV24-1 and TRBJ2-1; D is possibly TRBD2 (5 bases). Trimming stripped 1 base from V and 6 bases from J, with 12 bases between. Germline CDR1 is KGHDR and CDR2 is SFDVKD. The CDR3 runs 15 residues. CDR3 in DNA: TGTGCCACCAGTGATTTCCAGCGGACCCTCAATGAGCAGTTCTTC. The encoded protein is CATSDFQRTLNEQFF.

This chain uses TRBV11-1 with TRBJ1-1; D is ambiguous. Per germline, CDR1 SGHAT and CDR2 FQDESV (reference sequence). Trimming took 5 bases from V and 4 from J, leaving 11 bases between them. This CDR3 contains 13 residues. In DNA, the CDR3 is TGTGCCAGCAGCGGGTTCGCGGGCACTGAAGCTTTCTTT. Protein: CASSGFAGTEAFF.

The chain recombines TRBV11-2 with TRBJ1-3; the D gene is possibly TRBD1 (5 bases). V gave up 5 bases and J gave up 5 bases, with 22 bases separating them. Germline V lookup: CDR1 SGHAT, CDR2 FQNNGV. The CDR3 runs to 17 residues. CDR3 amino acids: CASSPDARDRYRNTIYF. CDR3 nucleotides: TGTGCCAGCAGCCCTGATGCCAGGGATAGGTACAGAAACACCATATATTTT.

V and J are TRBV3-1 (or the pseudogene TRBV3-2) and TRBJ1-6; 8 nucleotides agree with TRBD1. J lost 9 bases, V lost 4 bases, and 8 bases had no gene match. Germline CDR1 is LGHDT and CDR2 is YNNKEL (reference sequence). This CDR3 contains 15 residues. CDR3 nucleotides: TGTGCCAGCAGCCTCGGACAGGGAGGGCCTTCACCCCTCCACTTT. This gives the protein CASSLGQGGPSPLHF.

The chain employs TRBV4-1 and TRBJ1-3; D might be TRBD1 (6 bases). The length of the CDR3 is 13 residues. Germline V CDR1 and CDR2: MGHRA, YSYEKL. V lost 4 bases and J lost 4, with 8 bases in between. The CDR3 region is CASSRGQGNTIYF. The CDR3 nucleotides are TGCGCCAGCAGCCGAGGACAGGGAAACACCATATATTTT.

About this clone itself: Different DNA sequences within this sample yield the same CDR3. CDR3 bases: TGCGCCAGCAGCTCTACGGGGGGCTCGTACGAGCAGTACTTC. Translated, it gives CASSSTGGSYEQYF. V and J are TRBV5-1 and TRBJ2-7; possibly TRBD2 for D (7 bases). Germline CDR1 reads SGHRS; CDR2 reads YFSETQ. The CDR3 loop spans 14 amino acids. V lost 3 bases to trimming and J lost 4 bases, with 14 bases between them.